Presented here are 27 T cell receptor beta chains from one specimen sequenced in a study of breast tumors, draining lymph nodes, adjacent tissues. TCRdb itself ran the multiplex PCR reads through MiXCR, one entry per CDR3 protein. Among 150,000 to 250,000 distinct CDR3 sequences listed, around a third were seen once. Samples came from axillary lymph nodes draining the breast cancer. The material sequenced was axillary lymph node tissue. The origin of the receptors is a female donor with breast cancer. Some clones in this sample may be carry-over from other donors' samples.

The chain joins TRBV10-1 to TRBJ2-7; D may match TRBD1 or TRBD2 (5 bases each). Germline-derived CDR1 and CDR2 are WNHNN and SYGVQD (reference sequence). The CDR3 is 12 amino acids. The ends were cut back, 5 bases at V and 8 bases at J, with 13 bases in the middle. The CDR3 is CASSFQGGQQYF. For the CDR3, the DNA is TGCGCCAGCAGTTTCCAGGGCGGGCAGCAGTACTTC.

In the case of this clonotype: A clone one base away is much larger, so this may be a read error. This chain joins TRBV12-5 and TRBJ2-1; 8 nucleotides line up with TRBD1. Germline CDR1 and CDR2: LGHNT and FRNRAP. With V trimmed by 3 bases and J by 6 bases, 4 bases remained unmatched. This CDR3 spans 14 amino acids. The CDR3 loop is CASGFAGGRNEQFF. CDR3 coding DNA: TGTGCTAGTGGTTTCGCAGGGGGCCGCAATGAGCAGTTCTTC.

The chain uses TRBV2 and TRBJ2-7; 10 bases agree with TRBD1. The germline CDR1 and CDR2 sequences are SNHLY and FYNNEI. The CDR3 length is 15 residues. Trimming removed 4 bases from V and 0 bases from J; junction bases left unmatched: 3. Here the CDR3 DNA reads TGTGCCAGCAGTGGGGGACAGGGGAGCTCCTACGAGCAGTACTTC. It codes for CASSGGQGSSYEQYF.

Details on this clonotype: A clone one base away is much larger, so this may be a read error. The chain recombines TRBV20-1 with TRBJ2-1; 12 nucleotides match TRBD2. CDR3 length: 16 residues. In germline, CDR1 is DFQATT, CDR2 SNEGSKA (reference sequence). The V gene end was trimmed by 0 bases and the J gene end by 9 bases; junction bases not matched to a gene: 9. CDR3 protein: CSARDPKASGGGEQFF. CDR3 nucleotide sequence: TGCAGTGCTAGAGATCCCAAGGCTAGCGGGGGGGGTGAGCAGTTCTTC.

This chain connects TRBV6-5 to TRBJ2-7; D might be TRBD2 (7 bases). The germline V and J ends were trimmed by 10 bases and 5 bases, with 21 bases remaining between them. The CDR3 runs to 14 residues. Per the germline V gene, CDR1 is MNHEY and CDR2 is SVGAGI. In DNA form, the CDR3 reads TGTGCCAACAGCCCTAGGGGGGGTTCCAACGAGCAGTACTTC. Translated, it gives CANSPRGGSNEQYF.

This clonotype was seen many times. CDR3 sequence: CASSSPATSGGREQYF. The CDR3, as DNA: TGTGCCAGCAGCTCCCCAGCTACTAGCGGGGGGCGGGAGCAGTACTTC. The chain combines TRBV7-9 with TRBJ2-7; TRBD2 matches at 12 bases. The V gene's germline CDR1 is SEHNR and CDR2 FQNEAQ (reference sequence). Trimming took 4 bases from V and 7 from J; bases not matched to a gene: 11. The CDR3 sequence is 16 residues long.

The sample holds many counts of this clonotype. The gene calls are TRBV7-2 and TRBJ2-1, with 8 nucleotides matching TRBD2. Germline V CDR1 and CDR2: SGHTA, FQGNSA. CDR3 length: 12 residues. With V trimmed by 4 bases and J by 9 bases, 2 bases remained unmatched. In DNA form, the CDR3 reads TGTGCCAGCAGCTGGACTAGCACTGAGCAGTTCTTC. Residues: CASSWTSTEQFF.

The rearrangement uses TRBV7-9 and TRBJ1-2; TRBD1 matches at 11 bases. The CDR3 extends over 15 amino acids. Germline V gene data show CDR1 as SEHNR and CDR2 as FQNEAQ (reference sequence). The ends lost 3 bases at V and 4 bases at J; junction bases unmatched: 4. The CDR3 loop is CASSFWTGGSYGYTF. DNA of the CDR3: TGTGCCAGCAGCTTTTGGACAGGGGGCTCCTATGGCTACACCTTC.

In this sample, this clonotype turned up many times. The junction departs from the called germline gene at one end, perhaps through a read error. The chain uses TRBV18 and TRBJ2-1; weak D call: TRBD2 (5 bases). Per the germline V gene, CDR1 is KGHSH and CDR2 is LQKENI. The CDR3 loop spans 13 amino acids. The CDR3 DNA reads TGTGCCAGCTCACCACGAAGAGAGGGTGAGGAGTTCTTC. Translating it yields CASSPRREGEEFF.

The V gene is TRBV9, the J gene TRBJ1-5; the D gene is possibly TRBD1 (5 bases). Germline-derived CDR1 and CDR2 are SGDLS and YYNGEE. The V end was cut by 2 bases, the J end by 2 bases, with 17 bases between. The CDR3 extends over 17 amino acids. CDR3 protein: CASSVHGGEVGNQPQHF. The CDR3, as DNA: TGTGCCAGCAGCGTTCACGGAGGGGAGGTTGGCAATCAGCCCCAGCATTTT.

The table lists this clonotype with a few counts. Being one base from a much bigger clone, this may be a read error. The J gene is TRBJ2-1, the V gene TRBV20-1; tentative D call: TRBD2 (5 bases). Between the trimmed V and J ends, which lost 3 bases and 0 bases, there was a span of 18 bases. CDR3 size: 17 residues. Germline V gives CDR1 DFQATT, CDR2 SNEGSKA (reference sequence). The DNA of the CDR3 is TGCAGTGCTAGCACGAGCGGTCTTACTACCTCCTACAATGAGCAGTTCTTC. Amino acids: CSASTSGLTTSYNEQFF.

This clonotype appeared many times. V is TRBV12-3 or TRBV12-4 and J is TRBJ2-3; no clear D gene. CDR3 length: 14 amino acids. Between the trimmed V and J ends, which lost 3 bases and 2 bases, there was a span of 9 bases. The CDR3 DNA follows: TGTGCCAGCAGTTTTTCCACGGTCACAGATACGCAGTATTTT. Encoded protein: CASSFSTVTDTQYF.

The genes are TRBV7-9 and TRBJ1-1, with TRBD1 matching 7 bases. This CDR3 is 17 amino acids long. The V gene's germline CDR1 is SEHNR and CDR2 FQNEAQ (reference sequence). J was trimmed by 4 bases and V by 5 bases; bases with no gene match: 16. CDR3 nucleotides: TGTGCCAGCAGCCCCCCCAGGGTTGACAGGGATGGCACTGAAGCTTTCTTT. The encoded protein is CASSPPRVDRDGTEAFF.

The rearrangement joins TRBV9 to TRBJ2-3, with 10 bases aligning to TRBD2. CDR3 length equals 17 residues. CDR1 and CDR2 (germline): SGDLS, YYNGEE. V was pared by 4 bases and J by 0 bases, with 8 bases of the junction left unmatched. CDR3 nucleotide sequence: TGTGCCAGCAGCACTGTGACTAGCGGGTCTAGCACAGATACGCAGTATTTT. Translated: CASSTVTSGSSTDTQYF. Supplemented by reference TRBV9 and TRBJ2-3, the full variable domain reads DSGVTQTPKHLITATGQRVTLRCSPRSGDLSVYWYQQSLDQGLQFLIQYYNGEERAKGNILERFSAQQFPDLHSELNLSSLELGDSALYFCASSTVTSGSSTDTQYFGPGTRLTVL.

This clonotype was found once. The rearrangement uses TRBV7-8 and TRBJ1-2, with D hard to call. V was shortened by 2 bases and J by 5 bases, with 15 bases between the two germline ends. Germline V gene sequence: CDR1 SGHVS, CDR2 FQNEAQ. The CDR3 runs 15 residues. CDR3 loop: CASSLTENGLYGYTF. The DNA for the CDR3 is TGTGCCAGCAGCTTAACCGAGAACGGGCTTTATGGCTACACCTTC.

The V gene is TRBV28, the J gene TRBJ2-7; TRBD2 is a possible D gene (5 bases). Trimming took off 2 bases at V and 3 bases at J, with 14 bases between the two ends. This CDR3 is 15 amino acids long. CDR1 and CDR2 from the germline V gene are MDHEN and SYDVKM. The CDR3 region is CASSLLRAQVYEQYF. The CDR3 DNA sequence: TGTGCCAGCAGTTTACTGCGGGCACAAGTCTACGAGCAGTACTTC. The full variable domain, its missing parts supplied by reference TRBV28 and TRBJ2-7, is DVKVTQSSRYLVKRTGEKVFLECVQDMDHENMFWYRQDPGLGLRLIYFSYDVKMKEKGDIPEGYSVSREKKERFSLILESASTNQTSMYLCASSLLRAQVYEQYFGPGTRLTVT.

This clonotype was counted many times. This chain uses TRBV5-6 with TRBJ2-2; D call uncertain. Looked up from germline, CDR1 is SGHDT and CDR2 is YYEEEE. The CDR3 extends over 14 amino acids. Trimming stripped 7 bases from V and 2 bases from J, with 12 bases between. DNA for the CDR3: TGTGCCAGCGCACGTAAGGGAAACACCGGGGAGCTGTTTTTT. It is translated as CASARKGNTGELFF.

This clonotype was detected many times. V gene TRBV6-5 combines with J gene TRBJ1-5; D call uncertain. The CDR3 covers 12 residues. CDR1 and CDR2 from the germline V gene are MNHEY and SVGAGI. Trimming took off 7 bases at V and 7 bases at J, with 11 bases between the two ends. In DNA form, the CDR3 reads TGTGCCAGCAAGCCACCCGGACAGCCCCAGCATTTT. It encodes CASKPPGQPQHF.

This clonotype was picked up many times. The V call is TRBV20-1, the J call TRBJ2-5; 8 bases map to TRBD2. The CDR3 has 15 amino acids. V trimming: 1 base; J trimming: 3 bases; junction bases outside the gene matches: 7. Germline V gives CDR1 DFQATT, CDR2 SNEGSKA (reference sequence). The CDR3 loop reads CSARVGGSGEETQYF. The CDR3 DNA reads as TGCAGTGCTAGAGTTGGAGGTAGCGGGGAAGAGACCCAGTACTTC.

Notes on this clonotype: Possible read error: a much larger clone is one base away. V is TRBV5-4 and J is TRBJ2-2; TRBD1 matches 10 bases. The germline V gene encodes CDR1 SGHNT and CDR2 YYREEE (reference sequence). V was clipped by 4 bases and J by 7 bases; unmatched bases: 4. CDR3 size: 14 residues. The CDR3, as DNA: TGTGCCAGCAGCCGACAGGGGGCGGGCGGGGAGCTGTTTTTT. Protein product: CASSRQGAGGELFF.

This clonotype was observed many times. The chain recombines TRBV6-2 or TRBV6-3 with TRBJ2-5; D gene unclear. The V gene's germline CDR1 is MNHEY and CDR2 SVGEGT. This CDR3 comprises 14 residues. V was trimmed by 2 bases and J by 5 bases, leaving 12 bases between them. The CDR3 DNA follows: TGTGCCAGCAGTTACAACAGAGAATGGGAGACCCAGTACTTC. It yields the protein CASSYNREWETQYF.

This clonotype was seen only once. The junction differs from germline at one of its ends, possibly a read error. V and J are TRBV20-1 and TRBJ2-2, with D perhaps matching TRBD2 (5 bases). The germline gives CDR1 DFQATT, CDR2 SNEGSKA (reference sequence). The CDR3 contains 12 residues. In DNA, the CDR3 is TGCAGTGCTAGACGGAGTACCGGGGAGCTGTCTTTT. Translation gives CSARRSTGELSF.

This clonotype was found many times. The chain has TRBV7-6 and TRBJ1-3; D gene uncertain. The CDR3 is 14 amino acids. Germline V lookup: CDR1 SGHVS, CDR2 FNYEAQ. V was cut by 0 bases and J by 8 bases, with 11 bases left in between. CDR3 DNA sequence: TGTGCCAGCAGCTTAGCCCAAAAAGGATACACCATATATTTT. It encodes CASSLAQKGYTIYF. Filled out from reference TRBV7-6 and TRBJ1-3, the complete variable domain reads GAGVSQSPRYKVTKRGQDVALRCDPISGHVSLYWYRQALGQGPEFLTYFNYEAQQDKSGLPNDRFSAERPEGSISTLTIQRTEQRDSAMYRCASSLAQKGYTIYFGEGSWLTVV.

This clonotype was recorded many times. The chain carries TRBV20-1 and TRBJ2-2; either TRBD1 or TRBD2 may supply D (5 bases each). Trimming removed 5 bases from V and 0 bases from J, with 16 bases in between. Germline loops: CDR1 DFQATT, CDR2 SNEGSKA (reference sequence). CDR3 length: 16 amino acids. CDR3 coding DNA: TGCAGTGCTCCTGGGGCTAGCACATCGAACACCGGGGAGCTGTTTTTT. Residues: CSAPGASTSNTGELFF.

In regard to this clonotype: One end of the junction does not line up with germline, which may come from a read error. The chain has TRBV20-1 and TRBJ2-5, with D perhaps TRBD1 (6 bases). Germline V gene data show CDR1 as DFQATT and CDR2 as SNEGSKA (reference sequence). This CDR3 comprises 13 residues. Here the CDR3 reads CSARLQGKGPLNF. CDR3 bases: TGCAGTGCTAGGCTACAGGGAAAGGGGCCTCTGAACTTC.

This clonotype was recorded at least ten times. V gene TRBV20-1 combines with J gene TRBJ1-5; weak D call: TRBD1 (6 bases). The CDR3 contains 11 residues. Germline values: CDR1 DFQATT, CDR2 SNEGSKA (reference sequence). As DNA, the CDR3 is TGCAGGCCACAGGGACATCAGCCCCAGCATTTT. As protein: CRPQGHQPQHF.

At least ten counts were recorded for this clonotype. This chain uses TRBV28 with TRBJ2-5, with TRBD2 matching over 13 bases. The trim removed 5 bases at V and 1 base at J, leaving 4 bases unmatched. The CDR3 loop spans 16 amino acids. Germline CDR1 MDHEN, CDR2 SYDVKM. In DNA form, the CDR3 reads TGTGCCAGCAGTCATGGACTAGCGGGAGCCCAAGAGACCCAGTACTTC. The encoded protein is CASSHGLAGAQETQYF.